This T cell receptor (beta chain) was profiled in a study of naive and memory T cell subsets listed by TCRdb under 2017. Study-wide context: Sorted naive and memory T cell subsets from peripheral blood were analyzed in the study using a UMI-based, open-source pipeline for TCR alpha and beta sequencing. Complete agreement was observed between the functional CMV T cell responses and the IgG serology results. RNA was DNase-treated and reverse transcribed with TCR constant-region primers, mostly using SuperScript III. Results the study describes overall, beyond this receptor: RNA-based TCR counts may be influenced by expression changes linked to T cell activation and differentiation. In both CD4 and CD8 cells, going from naive through CM, EM and EMRA, the Gini index went up while Shannon and inverse Simpson diversity went down. A clonotype was defined as a single alpha or beta chain sequence rather than as a paired alpha/beta receptor. Once error correction was done, more than 85% of naive TCR sequences showed up just once, which made the naive abundance distributions much steeper than those of the memory subsets. A power law was followed by TCR abundance, with an exponent that differed between naive and memory subsets but was consistent across the three individuals. The repertoire findings for the naive and memory subsets could not be validated against a ground truth because none was available.

For this chain, trimming is 4 bases at the V end and 6 bases at the J end, and the number of junction bases without a gene match is 12. The CDR3 runs 15 amino acids, cysteine and phenylalanine included. Only the CDR3 part of the read is kept: 45 bases, read in frame from the first base. CDR1 and CDR2 were assigned from the germline V gene as SGHRS and YFSETQ. In regard to this clonotype: Its recognized antigen is unknown. Base qualities are missing; no much larger clone stands one base away.

From the second PCR step on, the TCR alpha and beta chain libraries were amplified in separate reactions. Donor CMV status was determined by IFNgamma production from CD4+ T cells after overnight stimulation of fresh PBMCs with CMV viral lysate. Miltenyi beads were used first to positively select CD4 T cells, and CD8 T cells were then positively selected from the CD4-negative fraction. After staining for CD3, CD4, CD8, CD45RA, CD27 and a live/dead dye, cells were sorted on a BD Aria II into four subsets based on CD45RA and CD27. Effector memory cells were sorted as CD45RA-CD27-, and EMRA cells as CD45RA+CD27-. Blood was obtained from a few healthy volunteers, and the blood from each volunteer was fractionated into CD4 and CD8 T cells and subsequently into four differentiation subsets. About 120 ml of peripheral blood was collected from each donor, and PBMC were isolated from the blood using Ficoll-Paque PLUS density-gradient centrifugation. Sorted cells were lysed in RLT buffer, and RNA was extracted with a Qiagen RNeasy kit and stored at -80°C.

The library came from UMI-ligation and nested PCR. The beta constant-region primer consisted of an equimolar mixture of two oligonucleotides that together covered TRBC1 and TRBC2. A single-stranded oligonucleotide containing the SP2 primer and a 12-nucleotide UMI was joined to the 3' end of the cDNA by T4 RNA ligase 1. The ligated cDNA went through four rounds of PCR with nested alpha and beta constant-region primers together with the SP2 primer. Incubation of the ligation reaction lasted roughly 20-24 hours at 16 degrees C. To avoid over-amplification, PCR2 was usually performed as a SYBR Green qPCR and halted once a predetermined threshold was reached. All purifications after the first were performed with Agencourt AMPure XP magnetic beads. Library quantification was done by Qubit, followed by a TapeStation check on which the main peak was expected at around 650 bp. Sequencing of the pooled libraries was done on an Illumina MiSeq using v2 2x251 paired-end kits, which typically yielded about 1-2.3 million reads per sample. Each sample's library went into the pool at 4 nM, and roughly 5-7.5% PhiX was added to help with cluster recognition. The source study handled its data this way. V and J genes were assigned to Demultiplexor-processed FASTQ reads by Decombinator through tag matching, with a single base-pair mismatch being allowed. By using UMIs, Collapsinator corrected both sequencing errors and the frequency errors caused by PCR heterogeneity. CDR3Translator translated TCRs and extracted CDR3s from the conserved cysteine to the FGXG phenylalanine, flagging non-productive sequences. Gini, Shannon entropy and inverse Simpson indices were computed after subsampling the repertoires to the same number of UMI-defined TCRs. Within the linear range, a power law was fitted to clonotype abundance distributions using maximum likelihood. On one naive CD8 sample, the pipeline and MIGEC gave similar UMI counts, unique TCR numbers and clonal distributions. A set of several thousand CMV-associated CDR3 sequences, compiled from VDJdb and a published dataset, was used to search the repertoires. Starting from the raw public reads, TCRdb applied fastp trimming at Q25, assembled clones with MiXCR and retained in-frame beta chains. A single entry per CDR3 protein holds the most common genes and DNA from its merged rows. The V and J calls reflect TCRdb's pipeline rather than the authors' work. Recorded for this sample are 25,000 to 30,000 distinct CDR3 sequences; about 10% of them occurred a single time. More than 15% of the sample is taken by the ten largest.

The clonotype was recovered from a human donor in good health. The sequenced sample consisted of effector memory CD4+ T cells from blood. Read against the paper, the sample's cell subset or site label means: effector memory, CD45RA- CD27-. Recombination joined TRBV5-1 with TRBJ2-5, with 7 bases aligning to TRBD1. The bases are TGCGCCAGCAGCCCGGTAACAGGGACAGAAAAGACCCAGTACTTC. Translated, this is CASSPVTGTEKTQYF.